This T cell receptor (beta chain) was sequenced in a study of PD-1 blockade in classical Hodgkin lymphoma. Study-level background: Intravenous nivolumab at 3 mg/kg was given to patients every 2 weeks. Regarding the study as a whole: Similar baseline diversity was found in complete responders and newly diagnosed patients.

Data came from immunoSEQ multiplex PCR; TCRdb stores just in-frame clones and leaves some out. The repertoire holds over 80,000 clones, with roughly 89% as singletons. With no exception, relapse followed autologous stem cell transplantation in all patients, and brentuximab vedotin exposure varied. Of note for this clone: Its antigen is not identified.

Germline V gene lookup returns CDR1 SGHRS and CDR2 YFSETQ. The trim removed 0 bases at V and 8 bases at J, leaving 4 bases unmatched. The CDR3 extends over 14 amino acids. This TCR was sampled from a human donor with classical Hodgkin lymphoma. The source was peripheral blood mononuclear cells (PBMCs), collected at baseline. This chain joins TRBV5-1 and TRBJ2-1; 8 positions agree with TRBD2. CDR3 protein: CASSLGAGGYEQFF. CDR3 DNA: TGCGCCAGCAGCTTGGGTGCGGGAGGCTATGAGCAGTTCTTC.